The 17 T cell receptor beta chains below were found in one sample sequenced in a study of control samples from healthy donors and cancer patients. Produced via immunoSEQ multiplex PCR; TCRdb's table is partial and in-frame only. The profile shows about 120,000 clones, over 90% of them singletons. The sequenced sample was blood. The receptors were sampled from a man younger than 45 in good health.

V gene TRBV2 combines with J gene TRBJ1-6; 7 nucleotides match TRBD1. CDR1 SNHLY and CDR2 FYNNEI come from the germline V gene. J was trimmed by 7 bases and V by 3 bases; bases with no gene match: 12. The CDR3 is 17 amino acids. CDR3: CASSEGTAKRRNSPLHF. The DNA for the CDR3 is TGTGCCAGCAGTGAGGGGACAGCAAAACGGCGGAATTCACCCCTCCACTTT. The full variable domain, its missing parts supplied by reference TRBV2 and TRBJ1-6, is EPEVTQTPSHQVTQMGQEVILRCVPISNHLYFYWYRQILGQKVEFLVSFYNNEISEKSEIFDDQFSVERPDGSNFTLKIRSTKLEDSAMYFCASSEGTAKRRNSPLHFGNGTRLTVT.

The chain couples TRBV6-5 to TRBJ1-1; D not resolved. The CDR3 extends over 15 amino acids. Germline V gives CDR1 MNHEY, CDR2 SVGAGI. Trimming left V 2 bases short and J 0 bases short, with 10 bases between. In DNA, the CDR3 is TGTGCCAGCAGTTACGAGGGCAGACTGAACACTGAAGCTTTCTTT. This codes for CASSYEGRLNTEAFF.

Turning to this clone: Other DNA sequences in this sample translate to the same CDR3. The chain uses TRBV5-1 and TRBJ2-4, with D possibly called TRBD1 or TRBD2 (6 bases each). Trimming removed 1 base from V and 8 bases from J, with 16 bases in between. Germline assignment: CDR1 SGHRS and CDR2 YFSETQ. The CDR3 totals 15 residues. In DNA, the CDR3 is TGCGCCAGCAGCTTGCGGGGGCTTGGTTTAGACATTCAGTACTTC. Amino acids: CASSLRGLGLDIQYF.

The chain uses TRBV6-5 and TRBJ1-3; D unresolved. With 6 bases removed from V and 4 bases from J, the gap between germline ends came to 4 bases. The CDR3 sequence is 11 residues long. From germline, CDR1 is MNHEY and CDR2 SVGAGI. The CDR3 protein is CASSWGNTIYF. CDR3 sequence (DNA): TGTGCCAGCAGCTGGGGAAACACCATATATTTT.

In DNA form, the CDR3 reads TGTGCCAGCAGCCAAGAAGGGTCAGGGATGGGTGGCTACACCTTC. Encoded protein: CASSQEGSGMGGYTF. The chain employs TRBV3-1 (or the pseudogene TRBV3-2) and TRBJ1-2; D is possibly TRBD1 (5 bases). The CDR3 covers 15 residues. The germline V gene has CDR1 LGHDT and CDR2 YNNKEL (reference sequence). The V end lost 0 bases, the J end lost 7 bases, and 15 bases lay between the germline ends.

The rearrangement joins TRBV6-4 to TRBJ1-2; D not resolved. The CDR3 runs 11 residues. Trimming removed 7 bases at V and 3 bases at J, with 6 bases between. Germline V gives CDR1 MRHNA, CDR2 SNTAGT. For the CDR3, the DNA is TGTGCCAGCACGGAGGACTATGGCTACACCTTC. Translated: CASTEDYGYTF.

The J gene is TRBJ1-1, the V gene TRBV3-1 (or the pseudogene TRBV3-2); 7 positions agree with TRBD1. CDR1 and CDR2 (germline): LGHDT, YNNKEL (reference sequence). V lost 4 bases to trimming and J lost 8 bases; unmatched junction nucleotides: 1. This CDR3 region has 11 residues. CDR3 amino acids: CASSRTGEAFF. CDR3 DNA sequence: TGTGCCAGCAGCCGGACAGGAGAAGCTTTCTTT.

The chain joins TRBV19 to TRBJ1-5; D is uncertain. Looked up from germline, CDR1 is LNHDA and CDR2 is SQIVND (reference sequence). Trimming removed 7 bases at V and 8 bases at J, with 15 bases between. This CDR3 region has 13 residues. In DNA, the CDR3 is TGTGCCAGTAAATCCTCGGGGTTGGAGCCCCAGCATTTT. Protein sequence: CASKSSGLEPQHF. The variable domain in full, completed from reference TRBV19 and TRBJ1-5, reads DGGITQSPKYLFRKEGQNVTLSCEQNLNHDAMYWYRQDPGQGLRLIYYSQIVNDFQKGDIAEGYSVSREKKESFPLTVTSAQKNPTAFYLCASKSSGLEPQHFGDGTRLSIL.

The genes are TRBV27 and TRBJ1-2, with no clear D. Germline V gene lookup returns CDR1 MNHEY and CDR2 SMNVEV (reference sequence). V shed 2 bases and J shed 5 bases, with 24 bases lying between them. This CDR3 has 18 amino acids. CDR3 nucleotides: TGTGCCAGCAGTTTAATTCCAACGGGAGGAGCTGAAGGATATGGCTACACCTTC. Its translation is CASSLIPTGGAEGYGYTF.

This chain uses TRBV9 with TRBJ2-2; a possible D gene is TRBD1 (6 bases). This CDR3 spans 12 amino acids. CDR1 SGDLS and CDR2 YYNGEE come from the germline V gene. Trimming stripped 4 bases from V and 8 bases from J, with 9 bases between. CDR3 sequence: CASSNRVGELFF. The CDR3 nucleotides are TGTGCCAGCAGCAACAGGGTAGGGGAGCTGTTTTTT.

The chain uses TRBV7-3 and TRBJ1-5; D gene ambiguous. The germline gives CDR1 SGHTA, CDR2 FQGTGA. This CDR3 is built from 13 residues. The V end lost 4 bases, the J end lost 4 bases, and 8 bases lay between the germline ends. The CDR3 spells CASSSRANQPQHF. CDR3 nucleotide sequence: TGTGCCAGCAGCTCGCGGGCGAATCAGCCCCAGCATTTT.

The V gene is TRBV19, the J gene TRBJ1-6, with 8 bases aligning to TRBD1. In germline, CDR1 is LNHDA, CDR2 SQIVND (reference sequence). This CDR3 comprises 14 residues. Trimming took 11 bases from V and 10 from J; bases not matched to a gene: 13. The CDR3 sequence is CAAGLDRAWSPLHF. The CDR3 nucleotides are TGTGCCGCTGGACTGGACAGGGCTTGGTCACCCCTCCACTTT. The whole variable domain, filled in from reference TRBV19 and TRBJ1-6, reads DGGITQSPKYLFRKEGQNVTLSCEQNLNHDAMYWYRQDPGQGLRLIYYSQIVNDFQKGDIAEGYSVSREKKESFPLTVTSAQKNPTAFYLCAAGLDRAWSPLHFGNGTRLTVT.

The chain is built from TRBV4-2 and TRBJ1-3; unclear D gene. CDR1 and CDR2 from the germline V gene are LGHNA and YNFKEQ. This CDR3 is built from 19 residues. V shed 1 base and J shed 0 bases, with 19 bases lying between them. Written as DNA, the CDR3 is TGTGCCAGCAGCCAAGGGAGAAGGTTCGCCGAGGGCTCTGGAAACACCATATATTTT. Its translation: CASSQGRRFAEGSGNTIYF.

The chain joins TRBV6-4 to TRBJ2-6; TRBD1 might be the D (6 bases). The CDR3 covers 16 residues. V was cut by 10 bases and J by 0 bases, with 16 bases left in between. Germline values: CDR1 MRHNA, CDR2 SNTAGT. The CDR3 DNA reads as TGTGCCACCTCGGATAGGGGGTTCTCTGGGGCCAACGTCCTGACTTTC. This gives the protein CATSDRGFSGANVLTF.

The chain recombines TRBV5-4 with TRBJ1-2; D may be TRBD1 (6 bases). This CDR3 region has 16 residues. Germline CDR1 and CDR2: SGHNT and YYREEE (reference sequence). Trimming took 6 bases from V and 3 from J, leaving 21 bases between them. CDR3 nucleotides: TGTGCCAGCACTCCCGATCTGGGGGGCGTTGACTATGGCTACACCTTC. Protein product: CASTPDLGGVDYGYTF. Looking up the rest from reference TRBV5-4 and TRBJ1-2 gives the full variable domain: ETGVTQSPTHLIKTRGQQVTLRCSSQSGHNTVSWYQQALGQGPQFIFQYYREEENGRGNFPPRFSGLQFPNYSSELNVNALELDDSALYLCASTPDLGGVDYGYTFGSGTRLTVV.

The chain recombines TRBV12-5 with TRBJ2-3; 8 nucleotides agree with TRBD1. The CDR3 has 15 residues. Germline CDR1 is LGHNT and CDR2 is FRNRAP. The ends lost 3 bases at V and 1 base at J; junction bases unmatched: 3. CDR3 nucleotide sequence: TGTGCTAGTGGTTTTGGGACAGGACGCACAGATACGCAGTATTTT. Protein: CASGFGTGRTDTQYF.

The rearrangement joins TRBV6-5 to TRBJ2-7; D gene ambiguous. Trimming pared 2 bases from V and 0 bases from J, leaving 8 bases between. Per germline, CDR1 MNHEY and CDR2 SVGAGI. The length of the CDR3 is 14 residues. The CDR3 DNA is TGTGCCAGCAGTTACAGTCCAAGCTCCTACGAGCAGTACGTC. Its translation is CASSYSPSSYEQYV.